The 2 T cell receptor beta chains below all came from one sample that was sequenced in a study of blood T cell repertoires in COVID-19. Assay: immunoSEQ multiplex PCR; the TCRdb copy retains only in-frame clones and omits some. The sample consists of 110,000 to 150,000 clones, more than 70% of them appearing once. Sequenced: peripheral blood. The receptors come from a woman aged 45-59 years with acute or convalescent COVID-19.

The gene calls are TRBV6-5 and TRBJ1-6, with D possibly being TRBD1 (6 bases). The length of the CDR3 is 15 residues. CDR1 is MNHEY, CDR2 SVGAGI, per germline. Trimming stripped 4 bases from V and 9 bases from J, with 16 bases between. CDR3 nucleotides: TGTGCCAGCAGTTGGTCCCGGGAAGGGGGTTCACCCCTCCACTTT. Amino acid sequence: CASSWSREGGSPLHF.

The CDR3 region has the DNA TGCGCCAGCAGCCTGAAGCGGGACGCCAACTCTGGAAACACCATATATTTT. Protein sequence: CASSLKRDANSGNTIYF. V gene TRBV4-3 combines with J gene TRBJ1-3; D possibly corresponds to TRBD1 (5 bases). The CDR3 spans 17 residues. The germline CDR1 and CDR2 sequences are LGHNA and YSLEER. Trimming left V 4 bases short and J 0 bases short, with 16 bases between.